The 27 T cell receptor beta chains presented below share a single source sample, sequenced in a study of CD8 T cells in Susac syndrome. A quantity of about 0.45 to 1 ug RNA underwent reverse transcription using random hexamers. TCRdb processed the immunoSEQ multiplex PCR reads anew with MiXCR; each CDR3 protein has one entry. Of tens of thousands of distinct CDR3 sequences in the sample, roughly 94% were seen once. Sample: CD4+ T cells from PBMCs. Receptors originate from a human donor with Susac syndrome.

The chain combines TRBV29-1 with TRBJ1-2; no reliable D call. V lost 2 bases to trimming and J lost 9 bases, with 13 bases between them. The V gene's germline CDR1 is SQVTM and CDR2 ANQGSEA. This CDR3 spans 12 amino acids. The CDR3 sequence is CSVEKALRSYTF. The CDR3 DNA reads TGCAGCGTTGAAAAAGCCCTGAGGAGCTACACCTTC. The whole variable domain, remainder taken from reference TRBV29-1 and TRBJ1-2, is SAVISQKPSRDICQRGTSLTIQCQVDSQVTMMFWYRQQPGQSLTLIATANQGSEATYESGFVIDKFPISRPNLTFSTLTVSNMSPEDSSIYLCSVEKALRSYTFGSGTRLTVV.

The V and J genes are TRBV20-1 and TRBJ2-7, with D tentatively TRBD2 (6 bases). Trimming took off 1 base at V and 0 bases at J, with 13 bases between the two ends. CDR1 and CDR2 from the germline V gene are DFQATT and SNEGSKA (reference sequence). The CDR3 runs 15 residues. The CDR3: CSARGGDPGSYEQYF. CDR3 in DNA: TGCAGTGCTAGAGGCGGGGACCCGGGCTCCTACGAGCAGTACTTC.

The DNA for the CDR3 is TGTGCCTGGACACGGCAAGAGACCCAGTACTTC. Translating gives CAWTRQETQYF. The chain couples TRBV30 to TRBJ2-5; D is unresolved. V lost 4 bases to trimming and J lost 2 bases, with 5 bases between them. Germline V gene lookup returns CDR1 GTSNPN and CDR2 SVGIG (reference sequence). The CDR3 contains 11 residues.

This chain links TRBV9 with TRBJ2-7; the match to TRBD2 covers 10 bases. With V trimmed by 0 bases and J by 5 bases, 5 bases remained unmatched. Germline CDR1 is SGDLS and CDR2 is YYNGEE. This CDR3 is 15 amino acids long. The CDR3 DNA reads TGTGCCAGCAGCGTAGATGGGCTAGCGGGGGACGAGCAGTACTTC. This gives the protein CASSVDGLAGDEQYF.

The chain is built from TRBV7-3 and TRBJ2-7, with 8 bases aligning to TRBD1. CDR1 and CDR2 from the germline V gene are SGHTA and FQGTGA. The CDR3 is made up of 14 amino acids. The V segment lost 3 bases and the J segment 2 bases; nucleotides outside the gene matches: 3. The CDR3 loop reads CASSLDRVAYEQYF. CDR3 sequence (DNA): TGTGCCAGCAGCTTGGACAGGGTTGCCTACGAGCAGTACTTC. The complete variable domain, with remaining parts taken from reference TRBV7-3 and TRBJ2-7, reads GAGVSQTPSNKVTEKGKYVELRCDPISGHTALYWYRQSLGQGPEFLIYFQGTGAADDSGLPNDRFFAVRPEGSVSTLKIQRTERGDSAVYLCASSLDRVAYEQYFGPGTRLTVT.

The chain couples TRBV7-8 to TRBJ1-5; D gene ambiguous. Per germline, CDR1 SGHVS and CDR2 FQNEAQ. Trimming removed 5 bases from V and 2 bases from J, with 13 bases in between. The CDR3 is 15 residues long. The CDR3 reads CASSQQSLGNQPQHF. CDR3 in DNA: TGTGCCAGCAGCCAACAGTCTCTGGGCAATCAGCCCCAGCATTTT.

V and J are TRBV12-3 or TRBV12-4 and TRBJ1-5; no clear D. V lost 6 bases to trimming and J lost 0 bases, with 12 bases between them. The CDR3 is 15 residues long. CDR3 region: CASRTGSASNQPQHF. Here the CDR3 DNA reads TGTGCCAGCAGGACCGGATCCGCTAGCAATCAGCCCCAGCATTTT.

The CDR3 nucleotides are TGTGCCAGCAAAGGCTCCCGCTACGAGCAGTACTTC. This translates into CASKGSRYEQYF. J is TRBJ2-7 and V is TRBV2, with D unresolved. Germline V lookup: CDR1 SNHLY, CDR2 FYNNEI. Trimming stripped 7 bases from V and 3 bases from J, with 10 bases between. The CDR3 is 12 residues long.

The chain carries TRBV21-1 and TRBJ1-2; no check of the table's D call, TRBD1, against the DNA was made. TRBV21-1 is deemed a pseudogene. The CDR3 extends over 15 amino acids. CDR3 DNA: TGTGCCAGCAGCATTGAACAGGGGGCCGGCTATGGCTACACCTTC. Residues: CASSIEQGAGYGYTF.

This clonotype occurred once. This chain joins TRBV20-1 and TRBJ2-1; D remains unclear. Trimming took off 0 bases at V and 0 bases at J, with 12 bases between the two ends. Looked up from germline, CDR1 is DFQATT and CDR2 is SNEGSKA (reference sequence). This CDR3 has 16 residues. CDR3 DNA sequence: TGCAGTGCTAGAGATCTTACTGGTAGCTCCTACAATGAGCAGTTCTTC. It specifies CSARDLTGSSYNEQFF.

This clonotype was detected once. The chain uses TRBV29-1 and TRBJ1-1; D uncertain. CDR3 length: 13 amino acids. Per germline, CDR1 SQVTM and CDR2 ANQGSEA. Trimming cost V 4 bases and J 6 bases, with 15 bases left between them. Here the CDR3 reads CSVAPFQLAEAFF. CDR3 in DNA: TGCAGCGTTGCGCCGTTCCAACTAGCTGAAGCTTTCTTT.

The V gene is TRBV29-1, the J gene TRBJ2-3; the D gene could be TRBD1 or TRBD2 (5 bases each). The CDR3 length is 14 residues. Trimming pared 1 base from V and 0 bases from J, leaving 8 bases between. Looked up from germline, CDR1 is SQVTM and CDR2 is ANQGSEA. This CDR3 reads CSVEARDSTDTQYF. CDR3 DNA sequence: TGCAGCGTTGAAGCCCGGGACAGCACAGATACGCAGTATTTT.

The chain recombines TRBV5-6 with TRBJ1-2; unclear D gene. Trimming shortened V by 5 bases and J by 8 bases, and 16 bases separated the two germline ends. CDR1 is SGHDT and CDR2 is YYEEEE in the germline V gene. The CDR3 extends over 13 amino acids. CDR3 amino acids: CASSYGEIRGYTF. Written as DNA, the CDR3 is TGTGCCAGCAGTTATGGGGAAATTCGGGGCTACACCTTC.

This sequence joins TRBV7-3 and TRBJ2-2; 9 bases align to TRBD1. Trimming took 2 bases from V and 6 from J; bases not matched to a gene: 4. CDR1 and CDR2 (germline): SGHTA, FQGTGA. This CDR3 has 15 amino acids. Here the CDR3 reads CASSLGDREAGELFF. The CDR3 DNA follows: TGTGCCAGCAGCTTAGGGGACAGGGAAGCCGGGGAGCTGTTTTTT.

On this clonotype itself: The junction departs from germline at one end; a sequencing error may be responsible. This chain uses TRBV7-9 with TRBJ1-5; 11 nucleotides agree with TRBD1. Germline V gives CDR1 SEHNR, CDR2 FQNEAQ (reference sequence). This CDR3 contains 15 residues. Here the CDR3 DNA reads TGTGCCAGCAGCTTAGGGACAGGGGGCAAACAGCCCCAGCATTTT. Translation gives CASSLGTGGKQPQHF.

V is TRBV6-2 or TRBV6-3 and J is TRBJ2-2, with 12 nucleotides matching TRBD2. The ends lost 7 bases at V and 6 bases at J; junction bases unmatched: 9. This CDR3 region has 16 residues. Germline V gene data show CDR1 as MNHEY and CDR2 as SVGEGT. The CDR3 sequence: CASILRTSGMAGELFF. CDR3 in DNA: TGTGCCAGCATCCTCCGGACTAGCGGGATGGCCGGGGAGCTGTTTTTT.

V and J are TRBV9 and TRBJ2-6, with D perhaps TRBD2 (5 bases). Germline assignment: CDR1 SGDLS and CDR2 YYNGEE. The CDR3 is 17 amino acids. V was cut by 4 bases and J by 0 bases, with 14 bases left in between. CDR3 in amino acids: CASSLRRVHSGANVLTF. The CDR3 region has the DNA TGTGCCAGCAGCCTTAGGCGGGTCCACTCTGGGGCCAACGTCCTGACTTTC.

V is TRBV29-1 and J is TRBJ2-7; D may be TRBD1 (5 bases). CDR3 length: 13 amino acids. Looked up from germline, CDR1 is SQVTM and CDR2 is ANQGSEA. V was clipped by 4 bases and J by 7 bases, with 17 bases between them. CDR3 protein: CSVVETALGEQYF. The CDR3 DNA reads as TGCAGCGTTGTTGAGACAGCGTTGGGAGAGCAGTACTTC.

The chain's CDR3 is CASSSGGGGANVLTF. The CDR3 region has the DNA TGCGCCAGCAGCTCCGGGGGCGGTGGGGCCAACGTCCTGACTTTC. The V call is TRBV5-1, the J call TRBJ2-6, with D perhaps assigned TRBD1 or TRBD2 (6 bases each). The CDR3 loop spans 15 amino acids. Trimming left V 3 bases short and J 3 bases short, with 10 bases between. Per the germline V gene, CDR1 is SGHRS and CDR2 is YFSETQ.

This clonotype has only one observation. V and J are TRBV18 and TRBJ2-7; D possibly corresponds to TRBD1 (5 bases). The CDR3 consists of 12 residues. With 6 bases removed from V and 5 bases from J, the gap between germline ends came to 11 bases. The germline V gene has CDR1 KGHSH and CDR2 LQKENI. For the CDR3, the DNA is TGTGCCAGCTCCCCCCCAGGGAACGAGCAGTACTTC. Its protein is CASSPPGNEQYF.

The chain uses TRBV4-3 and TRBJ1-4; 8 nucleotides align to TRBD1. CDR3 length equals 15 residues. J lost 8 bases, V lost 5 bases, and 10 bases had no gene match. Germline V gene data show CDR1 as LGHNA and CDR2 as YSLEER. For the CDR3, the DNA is TGCGCCAGCAGCGAACGGACAGGGAGGGGCGAAAAACTGTTTTTT. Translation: CASSERTGRGEKLFF.

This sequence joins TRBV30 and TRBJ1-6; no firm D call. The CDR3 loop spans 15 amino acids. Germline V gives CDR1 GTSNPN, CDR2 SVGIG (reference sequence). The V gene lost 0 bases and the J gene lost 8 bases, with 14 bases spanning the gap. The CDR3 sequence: CAWSVQGGVHSPLHF. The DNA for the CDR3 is TGTGCCTGGAGTGTACAAGGCGGGGTTCATTCACCCCTCCACTTT.

For the CDR3, the DNA is TGTGCCAGCAGCTTAATAGGTTCGGGACAGGGGCTTTCACCCCTCCACTTT. Protein: CASSLIGSGQGLSPLHF. V usage is TRBV7-2 and J usage is TRBJ1-6; the match to TRBD1 covers 10 bases. Germline CDR1 is SGHTA and CDR2 is FQGNSA. J was trimmed by 9 bases and V by 2 bases; bases with no gene match: 10. The CDR3 contains 17 residues.

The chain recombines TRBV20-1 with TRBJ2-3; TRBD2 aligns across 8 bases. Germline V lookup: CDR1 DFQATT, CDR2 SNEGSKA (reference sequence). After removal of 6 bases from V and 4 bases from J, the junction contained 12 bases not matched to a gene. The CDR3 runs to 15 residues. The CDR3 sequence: CSAWQGRAGADTQYF. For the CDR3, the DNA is TGCAGTGCCTGGCAGGGGAGAGCGGGGGCAGATACGCAGTATTTT.

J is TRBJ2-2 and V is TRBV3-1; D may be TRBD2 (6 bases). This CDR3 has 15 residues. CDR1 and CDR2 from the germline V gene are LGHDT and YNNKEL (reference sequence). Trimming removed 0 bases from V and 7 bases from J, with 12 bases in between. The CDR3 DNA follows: TGTGCCAGCAGCCAAGACGCAGGGCGGGACGGGGAGCTGTTTTTT. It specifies CASSQDAGRDGELFF.

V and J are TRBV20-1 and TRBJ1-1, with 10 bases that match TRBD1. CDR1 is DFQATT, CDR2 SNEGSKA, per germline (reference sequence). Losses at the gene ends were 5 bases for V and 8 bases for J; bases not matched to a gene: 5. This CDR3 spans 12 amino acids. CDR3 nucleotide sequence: TGCAGTGCTGCCGACAGGGGGCGGGAAGCTTTCTTT. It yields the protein CSAADRGREAFF.

CDR3 bases: TGCGCCAGCAGCTGGAGAACTAGCACAGATACGCAGTATTTT. Protein product: CASSWRTSTDTQYF. V and J are TRBV5-1 and TRBJ2-3; D is ambiguous. Looked up from germline, CDR1 is SGHRS and CDR2 is YFSETQ. The V and J ends lost 3 bases and 0 bases respectively, with 8 bases between them. The CDR3 totals 14 residues.